This T cell receptor beta chain was observed in a study of T cell changes during pregnancy in multiple sclerosis. CDR3 size: 15 residues. V gave up 1 base and J gave up 2 bases, with 12 bases separating them. Looked up from germline, CDR1 is SEHNR and CDR2 is FQNEAQ (reference sequence). Repertoires were generated with immunoSEQ multiplex PCR, while TCRdb's copy carries only in-frame clones and drops some. The table lists around 55,000 clones, around 94% of them singletons. The chain combines TRBV7-9 with TRBJ2-7; D may be TRBD2 (6 bases). The sequence derives from a female donor with multiple sclerosis, enrolled in a pregnancy study. The sequencing here drew on CD8+ T cells from peripheral blood mononuclear cells, taken in the third trimester of pregnancy. CDR3 loop: CASSLVSGFTYEQYF. The DNA for the CDR3 is TGTGCCAGCAGCTTAGTTAGCGGATTCACCTACGAGCAGTACTTC.